The rows below give T cell receptor beta chains drawn from one sample of a study of blood T cell repertoires in COVID-19. The table came from immunoSEQ multiplex PCR; TCRdb's copy has only in-frame clones and leaves some out. The table lists about 120,000 clones, 81% of them singletons, with about 10% in the top ten. Sequencing used peripheral blood. The receptors shown here come from a human donor in a cohort sampled during active COVID-19. The CDR3 runs from the conserved cysteine through the conserved F or W. The order of the fields is D gene, clone size, J gene, V gene, CDR3 DNA, CDR3 protein. A D gene is named only where the DNA matches it firmly. Not all rows give a size; the values are once, few, many and, for expanded clones, a class.

D gene: NA
clone size: NA
J gene: TRBJ2-7
V gene: TRBV27
CDR3 DNA: TGTGCCAGCAGTACAAAACCCGACTACGAGCAGTACTTC
CDR3 protein: CASSTKPDYEQYF

D gene: NA
clone size: NA
J gene: TRBJ2-1
V gene: TRBV11-3
CDR3 DNA: TGTGCCAGCAGCGTTAGCGGTGCCTCCTACAATGAGCAGTTCTTC
CDR3 protein: CASSVSGASYNEQFF

D gene: TRBD1
clone size: NA
J gene: TRBJ2-7
V gene: TRBV6-2/TRBV6-3
CDR3 DNA: TGTGCCAGCAGTTACGGACAGGGATACACCTACGAGCAGTACTTC
CDR3 protein: CASSYGQGYTYEQYF

D gene: NA
clone size: NA
J gene: TRBJ2-7
V gene: TRBV2
CDR3 DNA: TGTGCCAGCACACAGGGCACCTACGAGCAGTACTTC
CDR3 protein: CASTQGTYEQYF

D gene: TRBD2
clone size: NA
J gene: TRBJ2-1
V gene: TRBV2
CDR3 DNA: TGTGCCAGCACCTCCCAAGGACTAGCGGGAGCTGGAAATGAGCAGTTCTTC
CDR3 protein: CASTSQGLAGAGNEQFF

D gene: TRBD2
clone size: NA
J gene: TRBJ2-7
V gene: TRBV11-2
CDR3 DNA: TGTGCCAGCAGCCCAACTAGCGGCATCTTAAGCTCCTACGAGCAGTACTTC
CDR3 protein: CASSPTSGILSSYEQYF

D gene: NA
clone size: NA
J gene: TRBJ2-1
V gene: TRBV27
CDR3 DNA: TGTGCCAGCAGTTTGGGCGGGCTCACTGAGCAGTTCTTC
CDR3 protein: CASSLGGLTEQFF

D gene: NA
clone size: NA
J gene: TRBJ1-1
V gene: TRBV11-3
CDR3 DNA: TGTGCCAGCAGCCCTGACAGTCTGAACACTGAAGCTTTCTTT
CDR3 protein: CASSPDSLNTEAFF

D gene: NA
clone size: NA
J gene: TRBJ1-1
V gene: TRBV5-6
CDR3 DNA: TGTGCCAGCAGCGAGGGGAGGGACTTAGAGGCTTTCTTT
CDR3 protein: CASSEGRDLEAFF

D gene: TRBD1
clone size: NA
J gene: TRBJ1-1
V gene: TRBV6-1
CDR3 DNA: TGTGCCAGCAGTGAGGGACAGCCCCGAAACACTGAAGCTTTCTTT
CDR3 protein: CASSEGQPRNTEAFF

D gene: TRBD1
clone size: NA
J gene: TRBJ1-5
V gene: TRBV7-2
CDR3 DNA: TGTGCCAGCAGCTCAACAGGGGGCAGCAATCAGCCCCAGCATTTT
CDR3 protein: CASSSTGGSNQPQHF

D gene: NA
clone size: NA
J gene: TRBJ1-1
V gene: TRBV27
CDR3 DNA: TGTGCCAGCAGTTTATACGGGGGGCCCAAAGCTTTCTTT
CDR3 protein: CASSLYGGPKAFF

D gene: NA
clone size: NA
J gene: TRBJ1-5
V gene: TRBV27
CDR3 DNA: TGTGCCAGCAGTTCAACAGGGTCAAATCAGCCCCAGCATTTT
CDR3 protein: CASSSTGSNQPQHF

D gene: NA
clone size: NA
J gene: TRBJ1-5
V gene: TRBV30
CDR3 DNA: TGTGCCTGGAGCTCCGACAGTTACAATCAGCCCCAGCATTTT
CDR3 protein: CAWSSDSYNQPQHF

D gene: TRBD1
clone size: NA
J gene: TRBJ2-3
V gene: TRBV7-8
CDR3 DNA: TGTGCCAGCAGCTTAGGGGGCAGGGGGCTAGATACGCAGTATTTT
CDR3 protein: CASSLGGRGLDTQYF

D gene: NA
clone size: NA
J gene: TRBJ1-1
V gene: TRBV30
CDR3 DNA: TGTGCCTGGGAGGGGGGGGTGAACACTGAAGCTTTCTTT
CDR3 protein: CAWEGGVNTEAFF

D gene: NA
clone size: NA
J gene: TRBJ1-1
V gene: TRBV4-1
CDR3 DNA: TGCGCCAGCAGCCAAGCCTTTAACACTGAAGCTTTCTTT
CDR3 protein: CASSQAFNTEAFF

D gene: TRBD1
clone size: NA
J gene: TRBJ2-7
V gene: TRBV28
CDR3 DNA: TGTGCCAGCAGGCCGAAAGGGGGACAGGGGTCCACCTCCTACGAGCAGTACTTC
CDR3 protein: CASRPKGGQGSTSYEQYF

D gene: NA
clone size: NA
J gene: TRBJ1-2
V gene: TRBV19
CDR3 DNA: TGTGCCAGTAGAATTGGGACAATCAGGCGAAAAGACACCGGGCGGAATGGCTACACCTTC
CDR3 protein: CASRIGTIRRKDTGRNGYTF

D gene: TRBD2
clone size: NA
J gene: TRBJ2-3
V gene: TRBV19
CDR3 DNA: TGTGCCAGTAGTCCCCGGACTAGCGGGAGCGCAGATACGCAGTATTTT
CDR3 protein: CASSPRTSGSADTQYF

D gene: TRBD1
clone size: once
J gene: TRBJ1-3
V gene: TRBV7-2
CDR3 DNA: TGTGCCAGCAGCTCACGGCGGGACAGTGGAAACACCATATATTTT
CDR3 protein: CASSSRRDSGNTIYF

D gene: TRBD2
clone size: NA
J gene: TRBJ2-3
V gene: TRBV3-1/TRBV3-2
CDR3 DNA: TGTGCCAGCAGCCCCTATCGGGGGGGGGCCACAGATACGCAGTATTTT
CDR3 protein: CASSPYRGGATDTQYF

D gene: NA
clone size: NA
J gene: TRBJ1-6
V gene: TRBV6-4
CDR3 DNA: TGTGCCAGCAGTGACTCTTCAGGGAGGAATTCACCCCTCCACTTT
CDR3 protein: CASSDSSGRNSPLHF

D gene: TRBD1
clone size: NA
J gene: TRBJ2-5
V gene: TRBV7-9
CDR3 DNA: TGTGCCAGCAGCTCCCGGACAGGACAAGAGACCCAGTACTTC
CDR3 protein: CASSSRTGQETQYF

D gene: TRBD1
clone size: NA
J gene: TRBJ1-1
V gene: TRBV6-2/TRBV6-3
CDR3 DNA: TGTGCCAGCAGTTACCCGGGACAGGTGAACACTGAAGCTTTCTTT
CDR3 protein: CASSYPGQVNTEAFF

D gene: NA
clone size: NA
J gene: TRBJ2-7
V gene: TRBV7-2
CDR3 DNA: TGTGCCAGCAGCTTAGTCGGGGGAGCAGGGAGTTCCTACGAGCAGTACTTC
CDR3 protein: CASSLVGGAGSSYEQYF

D gene: TRBD1
clone size: NA
J gene: TRBJ1-4
V gene: TRBV9
CDR3 DNA: TGTGCCAGCAGCAAAAACAGGGGGGCTAATGAAAAACTGTTTTTT
CDR3 protein: CASSKNRGANEKLFF

D gene: TRBD2
clone size: NA
J gene: TRBJ2-7
V gene: TRBV6-6
CDR3 DNA: TGTGCCAGCAGTTATGCTAGCGGGGGGCACGAGCAGTACTTC
CDR3 protein: CASSYASGGHEQYF

D gene: TRBD2
clone size: once
J gene: TRBJ2-1
V gene: TRBV18
CDR3 DNA: TGTGCCAGCTCACCACCTGGAGCGCTAGCGGGGCACAATGAGCAGTTCTTC
CDR3 protein: CASSPPGALAGHNEQFF

D gene: NA
clone size: NA
J gene: TRBJ1-6
V gene: TRBV5-5
CDR3 DNA: TGTGCCAGCAGCGTCGACTCACAGGGAGGGAATTCACCCCTCCACTTT
CDR3 protein: CASSVDSQGGNSPLHF

D gene: NA
clone size: few
J gene: TRBJ1-3
V gene: TRBV6-6
CDR3 DNA: TGTGCCAGCAGTTACGCCCGGGGCACCATATATTTT
CDR3 protein: CASSYARGTIYF

D gene: NA
clone size: NA
J gene: TRBJ2-5
V gene: TRBV6-1
CDR3 DNA: TGTGCCAGCAGTGAAGCAATCGGGCAGGGTCGGATCGGAGAGACCCGGTACTTC
CDR3 protein: CASSEAIGQGRIGETRYF

D gene: NA
clone size: few
J gene: TRBJ2-6
V gene: TRBV3-1/TRBV3-2
CDR3 DNA: TGTGCCAGCCGCCCAACTCACAGGAGCTCTGGGGCCAACGTCCTGACTTTC
CDR3 protein: CASRPTHRSSGANVLTF

D gene: NA
clone size: NA
J gene: TRBJ2-7
V gene: TRBV4-2
CDR3 DNA: TGTGCCAGCAGCCAAGAGGGGCGGCCGGCACCCTACGAGCAGTACTTC
CDR3 protein: CASSQEGRPAPYEQYF

D gene: TRBD1
clone size: NA
J gene: TRBJ1-6
V gene: TRBV6-5
CDR3 DNA: TGTGCCAGCAGTTATGGGGACAGGGTTAATTCACCCCTCCACTTT
CDR3 protein: CASSYGDRVNSPLHF

D gene: NA
clone size: NA
J gene: TRBJ2-1
V gene: TRBV12-3/TRBV12-4
CDR3 DNA: TGTGCCAGCAAGGGGGTTTCCTACAATGAGCAGTTCTTC
CDR3 protein: CASKGVSYNEQFF

D gene: NA
clone size: few
J gene: TRBJ1-4
V gene: TRBV9
CDR3 DNA: TGTGCCAGCAGCGCTCTGTCAGGGGCGAATGAAAAACTGTTTTTT
CDR3 protein: CASSALSGANEKLFF

D gene: NA
clone size: NA
J gene: TRBJ2-1
V gene: TRBV18
CDR3 DNA: TGTGCCAGCTCACCAAGGTCCCAGGCCGAGCAGTTCTTC
CDR3 protein: CASSPRSQAEQFF

D gene: NA
clone size: NA
J gene: TRBJ1-4
V gene: TRBV10-3
CDR3 DNA: TGTGCCATCAGTGAAGGGGTTCGGGGGGCGGCTGAAAAACTGTTTTTT
CDR3 protein: CAISEGVRGAAEKLFF

D gene: TRBD2
clone size: NA
J gene: TRBJ2-7
V gene: TRBV2
CDR3 DNA: TGTGCCAGCAGTGAAGCAGCGGGACCGTACTCCTACGAGCAGTACTTC
CDR3 protein: CASSEAAGPYSYEQYF

D gene: TRBD1
clone size: once
J gene: TRBJ1-1
V gene: TRBV27
CDR3 DNA: TGTGCCAGCAGTTATCGGACAGGGCGGTATGGGAACACTGAAGCTTTCTTT
CDR3 protein: CASSYRTGRYGNTEAFF

D gene: TRBD1
clone size: NA
J gene: TRBJ2-5
V gene: TRBV20-1
CDR3 DNA: TGCAGTGCTCGACAGGGGGAGACCCAGTACTTC
CDR3 protein: CSARQGETQYF

D gene: NA
clone size: NA
J gene: TRBJ1-5
V gene: TRBV20-1
CDR3 DNA: TGCAGTGCTAGTTCGCGGGTCTCGCAATTTCAGCCCCAGCATTTT
CDR3 protein: CSASSRVSQFQPQHF

D gene: TRBD2
clone size: once
J gene: TRBJ2-5
V gene: TRBV5-1
CDR3 DNA: TGCGCCAGCAGCCCCGGGGAGGGTCGGTGGGAGACCCAGTACTTC
CDR3 protein: CASSPGEGRWETQYF

D gene: NA
clone size: NA
J gene: TRBJ1-1
V gene: TRBV10-3
CDR3 DNA: TGTGCCATCAGTGAGTCACAGGAGAACACTGAAGCTTTCTTT
CDR3 protein: CAISESQENTEAFF

D gene: TRBD2
clone size: NA
J gene: TRBJ2-7
V gene: TRBV18
CDR3 DNA: TGTGCCAGCTCACCACCGCGGGGGGAACAGTCAACCTACGAGCAGTACTTC
CDR3 protein: CASSPPRGEQSTYEQYF

D gene: TRBD2
clone size: few
J gene: TRBJ2-7
V gene: TRBV6-2/TRBV6-3
CDR3 DNA: TGTGCCAGCAGCGGAGGACTAGTCTACGAGCAGTACTTC
CDR3 protein: CASSGGLVYEQYF

D gene: TRBD2
clone size: NA
J gene: TRBJ2-2
V gene: TRBV19
CDR3 DNA: TGTGCCAGTAGTACGATTAGCGGGGGGGCCGGGGAGCTGTTTTTT
CDR3 protein: CASSTISGGAGELFF

D gene: NA
clone size: NA
J gene: TRBJ2-7
V gene: TRBV6-2/TRBV6-3
CDR3 DNA: TGTGCCAGCAGTTACGCTGGCGGGAACTCTTACGAGCAGTACTTC
CDR3 protein: CASSYAGGNSYEQYF

D gene: NA
clone size: NA
J gene: TRBJ1-5
V gene: TRBV9
CDR3 DNA: TGTGCCAGCAGCGTAGAAGCGGGGTGGAGTAGCAATCAGCCCCAGCATTTT
CDR3 protein: CASSVEAGWSSNQPQHF

D gene: TRBD1
clone size: NA
J gene: TRBJ1-2
V gene: TRBV14
CDR3 DNA: TGTGCCAGCAGCCAACAGGGGGCTGGCTATGGCTACACCTTC
CDR3 protein: CASSQQGAGYGYTF

D gene: NA
clone size: NA
J gene: TRBJ1-1
V gene: TRBV7-2
CDR3 DNA: TGTGCCAGCAGCTTAGCGTTAGGGAGTCCCTCTGAAGCTTTCTTT
CDR3 protein: CASSLALGSPSEAFF

D gene: NA
clone size: NA
J gene: TRBJ1-3
V gene: TRBV7-2
CDR3 DNA: TGTGCCAGCAGCTCTCATGGAGCTGGAAACACCATATATTTT
CDR3 protein: CASSSHGAGNTIYF

D gene: NA
clone size: NA
J gene: TRBJ1-1
V gene: TRBV5-6
CDR3 DNA: TGTGCCAGCAGCTTTGGTATACAGGCCGCAAAAATTGAAGCTTTCTTT
CDR3 protein: CASSFGIQAAKIEAFF